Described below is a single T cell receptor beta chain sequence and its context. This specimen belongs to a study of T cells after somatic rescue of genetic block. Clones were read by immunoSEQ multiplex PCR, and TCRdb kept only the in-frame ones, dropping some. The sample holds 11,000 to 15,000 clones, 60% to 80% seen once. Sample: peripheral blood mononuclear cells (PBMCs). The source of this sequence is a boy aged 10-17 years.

In DNA, the CDR3 is TGTGCCAGCAGTTACGCCCAACAGGGCACCTACGAGCAGTACTTC. This translates into CASSYAQQGTYEQYF. V is TRBV6-6 and J is TRBJ2-7, with D tentatively TRBD1 (6 bases). The V gene's germline CDR1 is MNHNY and CDR2 SVGAGI (reference sequence). Trimming left V 2 bases short and J 2 bases short, with 13 bases between. The CDR3 spans 15 residues.